This TCR beta chain comes out of a study of blood T cell repertoires in COVID-19. Whole-study context: Sites across the United States, Italy and Spain contributed samples from acute and convalescent COVID-19.

Residents of 20 to 25 US areas, aged about 18 to 89 years, made up the participants. Cohort placement rested on clinical history that participants reported themselves. Recovered status applied to Cohort 3 donors who had two consecutive negative PCRs. It also applied to those with clearance or with symptom resolution. Here immunoSEQ multiplex PCR was the method, and the copy in TCRdb shows in-frame clones only, minus some. The profile shows approximately 300,000 clones, roughly 89% of them singletons. The receptor comes from a young woman who had recovered from COVID-19. Sequences were obtained from PBMCs or T cells enriched from blood (not recorded which).

The CDR3 is CASSLVDSLAFF. The CDR3 nucleotides are TGTGCCAGCAGCTTGGTGGACAGTTTGGCTTTCTTT. This chain joins TRBV5-6 and TRBJ1-1, with D maybe TRBD1 (6 bases). Germline loops: CDR1 SGHDT, CDR2 YYEEEE. The CDR3 consists of 12 residues. With 0 bases removed from V and 11 bases from J, the gap between germline ends came to 11 bases.